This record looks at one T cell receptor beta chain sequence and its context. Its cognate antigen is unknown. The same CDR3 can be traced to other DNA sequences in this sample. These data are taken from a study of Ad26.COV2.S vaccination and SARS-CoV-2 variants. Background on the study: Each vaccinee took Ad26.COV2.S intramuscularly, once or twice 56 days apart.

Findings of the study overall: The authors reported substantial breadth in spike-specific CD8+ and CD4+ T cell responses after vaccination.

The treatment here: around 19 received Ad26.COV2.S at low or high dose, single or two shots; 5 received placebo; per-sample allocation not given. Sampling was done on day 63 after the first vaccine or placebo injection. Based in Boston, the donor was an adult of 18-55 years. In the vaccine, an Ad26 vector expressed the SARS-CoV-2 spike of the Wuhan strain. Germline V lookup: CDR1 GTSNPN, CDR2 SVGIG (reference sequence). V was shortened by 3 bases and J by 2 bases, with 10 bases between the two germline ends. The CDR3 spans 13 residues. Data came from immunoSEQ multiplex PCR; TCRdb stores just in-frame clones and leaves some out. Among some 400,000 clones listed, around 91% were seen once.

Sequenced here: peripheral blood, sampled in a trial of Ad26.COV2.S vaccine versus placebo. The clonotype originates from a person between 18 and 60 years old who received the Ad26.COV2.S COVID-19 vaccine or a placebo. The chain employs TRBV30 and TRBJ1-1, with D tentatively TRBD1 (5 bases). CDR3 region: CAWRGTANTEAFF. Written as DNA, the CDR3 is TGTGCCTGGAGGGGGACGGCAAACACTGAAGCTTTCTTT.